This TCR beta chain was sequenced during a study of cytomegalovirus exposure and HLA in healthy donors. The V and J ends lost 4 bases and 12 bases respectively, with 22 bases between them. This CDR3 region has 14 residues. Per the germline V gene, CDR1 is SQVTM and CDR2 is ANQGSEA. Turning to this clone: Its specificity is not known.

PCR employed 60 Vbeta and 13 Jbeta primers. Only in-frame clones appear in the TCRdb table, and some are missing; sequencing was by immunoSEQ multiplex PCR. Of 82,000 or so clones in the sample, 9.5% to 13% were seen once. Study outcomes and limitations: A later analysis found most CMV-associated TCR beta chains apparently HLA-restricted.

This chain uses TRBV29-1 with TRBJ2-1; the D is unclear. Sequencing was carried out using PBMCs. This sequence originates from a man in his fifties or sixties in good health and CMV-seropositive. In nucleotides, the CDR3 is TGCAGCGTTGGCCCCCGTTTAAGCGAAAAAGGGCAGTTCTTC. It translates to CSVGPRLSEKGQFF.